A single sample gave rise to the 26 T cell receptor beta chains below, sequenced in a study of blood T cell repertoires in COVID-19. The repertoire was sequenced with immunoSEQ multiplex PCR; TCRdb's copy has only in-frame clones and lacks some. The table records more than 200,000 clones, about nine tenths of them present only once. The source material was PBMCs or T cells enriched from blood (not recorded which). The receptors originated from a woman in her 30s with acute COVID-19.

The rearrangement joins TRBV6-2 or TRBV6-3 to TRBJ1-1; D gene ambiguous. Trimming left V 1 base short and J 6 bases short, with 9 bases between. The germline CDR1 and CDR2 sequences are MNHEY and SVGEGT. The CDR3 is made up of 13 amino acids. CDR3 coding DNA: TGTGCCAGCAGTTACTTAGGGAGATCTGAAGCTTTCTTT. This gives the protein CASSYLGRSEAFF.

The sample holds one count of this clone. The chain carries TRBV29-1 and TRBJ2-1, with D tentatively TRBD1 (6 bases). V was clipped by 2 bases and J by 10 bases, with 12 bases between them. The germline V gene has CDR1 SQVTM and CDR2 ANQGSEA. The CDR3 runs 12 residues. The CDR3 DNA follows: TGCAGCGTTGAAAGGACAGCCCTCGAGCAGTTCTTC. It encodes CSVERTALEQFF.

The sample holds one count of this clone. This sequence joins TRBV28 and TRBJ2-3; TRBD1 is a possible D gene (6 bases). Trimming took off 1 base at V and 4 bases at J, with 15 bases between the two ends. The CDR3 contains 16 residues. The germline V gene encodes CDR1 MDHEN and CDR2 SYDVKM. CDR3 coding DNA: TGTGCCAGCAGTTTATTGGGGGACACGCCCCCAGATACGCAGTATTTT. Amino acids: CASSLLGDTPPDTQYF.

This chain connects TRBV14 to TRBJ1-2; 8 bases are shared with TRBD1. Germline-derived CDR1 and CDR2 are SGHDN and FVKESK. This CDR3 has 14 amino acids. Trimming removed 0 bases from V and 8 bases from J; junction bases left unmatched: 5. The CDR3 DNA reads TGTGCCAGCAGCCAAGACAGGGGGCGAGGGGGCTACACCTTC. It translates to CASSQDRGRGGYTF.

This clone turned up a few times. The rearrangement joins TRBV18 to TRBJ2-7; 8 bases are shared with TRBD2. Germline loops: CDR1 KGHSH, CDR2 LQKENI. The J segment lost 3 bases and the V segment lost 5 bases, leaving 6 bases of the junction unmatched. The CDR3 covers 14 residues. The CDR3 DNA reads TGTGCCAGCTCAACCGGGACTAGTGGCTACGAGCAGTACTTC. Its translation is CASSTGTSGYEQYF.

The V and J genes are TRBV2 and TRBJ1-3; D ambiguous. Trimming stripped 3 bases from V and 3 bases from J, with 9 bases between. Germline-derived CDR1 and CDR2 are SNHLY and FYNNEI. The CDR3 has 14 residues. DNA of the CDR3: TGTGCCAGCAGTGAGCACAGCCTTGGAAACACCATATATTTT. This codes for CASSEHSLGNTIYF. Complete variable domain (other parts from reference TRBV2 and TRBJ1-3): EPEVTQTPSHQVTQMGQEVILRCVPISNHLYFYWYRQILGQKVEFLVSFYNNEISEKSEIFDDQFSVERPDGSNFTLKIRSTKLEDSAMYFCASSEHSLGNTIYFGEGSWLTVV.

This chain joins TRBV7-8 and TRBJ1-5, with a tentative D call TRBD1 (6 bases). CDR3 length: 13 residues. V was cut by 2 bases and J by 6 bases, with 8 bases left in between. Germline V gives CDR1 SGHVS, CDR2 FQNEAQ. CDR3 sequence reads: CASSLQGSQPQHF. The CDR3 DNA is TGTGCCAGCAGCTTACAGGGGAGTCAGCCCCAGCATTTT.

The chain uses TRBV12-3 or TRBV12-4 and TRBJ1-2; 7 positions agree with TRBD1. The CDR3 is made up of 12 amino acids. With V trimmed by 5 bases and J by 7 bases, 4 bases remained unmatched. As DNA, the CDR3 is TGTGCCAGCAGTCCAGGGGGGTCTGGCTACACCTTC. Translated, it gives CASSPGGSGYTF.

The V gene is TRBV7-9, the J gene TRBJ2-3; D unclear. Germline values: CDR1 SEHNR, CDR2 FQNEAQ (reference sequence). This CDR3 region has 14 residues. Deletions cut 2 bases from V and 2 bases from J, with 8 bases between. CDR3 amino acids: CASSLLDFTDTQYF. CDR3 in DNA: TGTGCCAGCAGCTTACTTGACTTCACAGATACGCAGTATTTT.

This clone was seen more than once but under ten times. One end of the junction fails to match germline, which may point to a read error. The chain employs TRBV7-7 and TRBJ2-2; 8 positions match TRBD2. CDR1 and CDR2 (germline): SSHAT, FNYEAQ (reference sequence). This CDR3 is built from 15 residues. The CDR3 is CASSEAGAGTGELFF. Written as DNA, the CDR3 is TGTGCTAGCAGCGAAGCGGGGGCGGGGACCGGGGAGCTGTTTTTT.

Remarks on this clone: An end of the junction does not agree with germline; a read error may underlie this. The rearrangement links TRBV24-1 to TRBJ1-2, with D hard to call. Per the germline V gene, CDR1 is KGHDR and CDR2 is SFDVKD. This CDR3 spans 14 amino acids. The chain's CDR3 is CATSDAHEGYGHTF. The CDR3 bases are TGTGCCACCAGTGATGCACATGAGGGCTATGGCCACACCTTC.

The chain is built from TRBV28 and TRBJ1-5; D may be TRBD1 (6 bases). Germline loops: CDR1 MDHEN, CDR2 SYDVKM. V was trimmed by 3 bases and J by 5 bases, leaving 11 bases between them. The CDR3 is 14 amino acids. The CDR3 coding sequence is TGTGCCAGCAGTTTTTACAGGGCGGATCAGCCCCAGCATTTT. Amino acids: CASSFYRADQPQHF.

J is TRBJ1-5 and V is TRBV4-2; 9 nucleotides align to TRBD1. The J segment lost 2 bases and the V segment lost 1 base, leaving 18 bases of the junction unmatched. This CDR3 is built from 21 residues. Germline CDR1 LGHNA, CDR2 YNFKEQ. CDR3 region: CASSQATTGTGRKFGNQPQHF. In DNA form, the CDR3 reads TGTGCCAGCAGCCAAGCCACAACCGGGACAGGGCGTAAATTTGGCAATCAGCCCCAGCATTTT.

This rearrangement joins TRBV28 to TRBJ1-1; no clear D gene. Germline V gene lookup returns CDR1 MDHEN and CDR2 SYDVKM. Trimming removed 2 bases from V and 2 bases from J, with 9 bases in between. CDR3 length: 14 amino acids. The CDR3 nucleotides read TGTGCCAGCAGTTTAGTGACTGGTAACACTGAAGCTTTCTTT. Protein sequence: CASSLVTGNTEAFF.

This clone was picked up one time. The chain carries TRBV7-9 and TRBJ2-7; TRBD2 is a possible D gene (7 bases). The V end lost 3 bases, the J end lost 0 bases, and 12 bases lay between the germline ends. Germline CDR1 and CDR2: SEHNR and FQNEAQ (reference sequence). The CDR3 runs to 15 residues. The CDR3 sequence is CASSFAGASSYEQYF. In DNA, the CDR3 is TGTGCCAGCAGCTTTGCGGGGGCAAGCTCCTACGAGCAGTACTTC.

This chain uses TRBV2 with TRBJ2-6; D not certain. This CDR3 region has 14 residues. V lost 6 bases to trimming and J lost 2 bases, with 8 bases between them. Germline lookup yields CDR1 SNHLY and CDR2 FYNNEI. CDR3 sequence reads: CASRFSTGANVLTF. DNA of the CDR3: TGTGCCAGCAGATTCTCTACTGGGGCCAACGTCCTGACTTTC.

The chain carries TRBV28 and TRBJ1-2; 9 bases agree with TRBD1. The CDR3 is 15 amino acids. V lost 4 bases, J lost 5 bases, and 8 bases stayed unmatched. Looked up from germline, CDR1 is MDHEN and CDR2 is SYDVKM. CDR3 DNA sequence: TGTGCCAGCAGTTCCACAGGGGGCCCTACTTATGGCTACACCTTC. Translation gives CASSSTGGPTYGYTF.

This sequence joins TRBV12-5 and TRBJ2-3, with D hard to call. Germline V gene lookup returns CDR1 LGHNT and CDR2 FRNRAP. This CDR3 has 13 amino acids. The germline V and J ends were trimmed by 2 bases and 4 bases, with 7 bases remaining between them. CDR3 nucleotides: TGTGCTAGTGGTTTGCCCAACTCAGATACGCAGTATTTT. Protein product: CASGLPNSDTQYF.

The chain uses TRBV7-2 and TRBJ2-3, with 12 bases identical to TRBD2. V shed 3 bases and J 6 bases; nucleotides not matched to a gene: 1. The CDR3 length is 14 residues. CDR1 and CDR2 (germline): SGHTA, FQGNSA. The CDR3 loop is CASSLGLAGDTQYF. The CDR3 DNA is TGTGCCAGCAGCTTGGGACTAGCGGGCGATACGCAGTATTTT. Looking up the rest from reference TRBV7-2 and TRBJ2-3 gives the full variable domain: GAGVSQSPSNKVTEKGKDVELRCDPISGHTALYWYRQSLGQGLEFLIYFQGNSAPDKSGLPSDRFSAERTGGSVSTLTIQRTQQEDSAVYLCASSLGLAGDTQYFGPGTRLTVL.

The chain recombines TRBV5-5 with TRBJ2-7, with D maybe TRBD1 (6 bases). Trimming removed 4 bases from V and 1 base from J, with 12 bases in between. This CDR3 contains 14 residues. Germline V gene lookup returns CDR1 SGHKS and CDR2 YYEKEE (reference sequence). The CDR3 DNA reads TGTGCCAGCAGCATAGTGGACAGTTCCTACGAGCAGTACTTC. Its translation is CASSIVDSSYEQYF.

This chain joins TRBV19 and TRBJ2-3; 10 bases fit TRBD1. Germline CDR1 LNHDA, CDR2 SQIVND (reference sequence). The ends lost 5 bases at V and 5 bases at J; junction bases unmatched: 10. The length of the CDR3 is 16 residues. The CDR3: CASSVGTGAIEDTQYF. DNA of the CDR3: TGTGCCAGTAGTGTAGGGACAGGGGCAATCGAAGATACGCAGTATTTT.

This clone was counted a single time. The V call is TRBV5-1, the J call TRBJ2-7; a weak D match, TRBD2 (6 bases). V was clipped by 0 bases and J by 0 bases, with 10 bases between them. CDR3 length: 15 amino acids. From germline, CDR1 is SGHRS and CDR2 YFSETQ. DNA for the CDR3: TGCGCCAGCAGCTTGGAATACGGGAGCTCCTACGAGCAGTACTTC. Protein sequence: CASSLEYGSSYEQYF.

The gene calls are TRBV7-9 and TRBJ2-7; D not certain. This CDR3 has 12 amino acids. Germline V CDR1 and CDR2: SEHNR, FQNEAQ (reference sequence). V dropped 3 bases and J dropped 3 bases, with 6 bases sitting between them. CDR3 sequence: CASSFVDYEQYF. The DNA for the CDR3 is TGTGCCAGCAGCTTTGTAGACTACGAGCAGTACTTC.

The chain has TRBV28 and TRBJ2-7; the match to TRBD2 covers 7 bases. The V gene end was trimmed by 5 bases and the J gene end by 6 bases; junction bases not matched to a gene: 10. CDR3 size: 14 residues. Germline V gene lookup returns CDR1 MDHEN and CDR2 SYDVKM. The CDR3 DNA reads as TGTGCCAGCAGTCTAACGACTAGCCGACGCGAGCAGTACTTC. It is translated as CASSLTTSRREQYF.

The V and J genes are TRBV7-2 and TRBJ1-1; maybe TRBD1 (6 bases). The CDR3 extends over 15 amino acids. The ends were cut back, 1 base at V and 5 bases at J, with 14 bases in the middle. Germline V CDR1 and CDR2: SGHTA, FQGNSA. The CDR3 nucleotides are TGTGCCAGCAGCTTAGAGTACAGGGTCGATACTGAAGCTTTCTTT. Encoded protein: CASSLEYRVDTEAFF.

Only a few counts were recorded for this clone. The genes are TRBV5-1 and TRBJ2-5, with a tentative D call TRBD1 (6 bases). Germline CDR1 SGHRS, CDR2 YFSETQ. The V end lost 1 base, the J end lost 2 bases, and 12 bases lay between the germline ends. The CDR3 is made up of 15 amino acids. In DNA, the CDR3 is TGCGCCAGCAGCTTGTACGGGACACAACAAGAGACCCAGTACTTC. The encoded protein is CASSLYGTQQETQYF. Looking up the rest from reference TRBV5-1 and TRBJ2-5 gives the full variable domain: KAGVTQTPRYLIKTRGQQVTLSCSPISGHRSVSWYQQTPGQGLQFLFEYFSETQRNKGNFPGRFSGRQFSNSRSEMNVSTLELGDSALYLCASSLYGTQQETQYFGPGTRLLVL.